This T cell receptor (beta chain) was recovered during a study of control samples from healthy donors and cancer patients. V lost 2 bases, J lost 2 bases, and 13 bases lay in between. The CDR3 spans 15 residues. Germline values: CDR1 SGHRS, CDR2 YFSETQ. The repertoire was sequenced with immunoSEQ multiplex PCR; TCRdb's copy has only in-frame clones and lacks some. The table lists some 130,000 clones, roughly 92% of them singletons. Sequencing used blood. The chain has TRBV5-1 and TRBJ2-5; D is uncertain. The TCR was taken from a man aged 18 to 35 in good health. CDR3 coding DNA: TGCGCCAGCAGCTTATTGGGTTATTCTCAAGAGACCCAGTACTTC. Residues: CASSLLGYSQETQYF.